These 32 T cell receptor beta chains were all obtained from the same sample, sequenced in a study of cytomegalovirus exposure and HLA in healthy donors. It was with 60 Vbeta and 13 Jbeta primers that the PCR ran. Assay: immunoSEQ multiplex PCR; the TCRdb copy retains only in-frame clones and omits some. Among under 200,000 clones listed, around 77% were seen once. The sample comprised PBMCs. The receptors come from a man aged 55 to 69 in good health and CMV-seronegative.

This sequence joins TRBV10-3 and TRBJ2-4, with a tentative D call TRBD1 (5 bases). This CDR3 has 16 residues. CDR1 ENHRY and CDR2 SYGVKD come from the germline V gene. V was pared by 2 bases and J by 0 bases, with 11 bases between. CDR3 bases: TGTGCCATCAGTGAGAACCAGGGAATAGCCAAAAACATTCAGTACTTC. This sequence encodes CAISENQGIAKNIQYF.

This chain links TRBV29-1 with TRBJ1-1; 7 bases fit TRBD1. The CDR3 is 13 residues long. Germline CDR1 is SQVTM and CDR2 is ANQGSEA. Trimming took 6 bases from V and 0 from J; bases not matched to a gene: 4. CDR3 bases: TGCAGCGTGGCGGGACAGCTGAACACTGAAGCTTTCTTT. This translates into CSVAGQLNTEAFF.

V gene TRBV5-1 combines with J gene TRBJ2-3; 12 nucleotides agree with TRBD2. Germline V CDR1 and CDR2: SGHRS, YFSETQ. The V segment lost 6 bases and the J segment 5 bases; nucleotides outside the gene matches: 7. This CDR3 contains 15 residues. The CDR3 region is CASTRLAGAEDTQYF. CDR3 coding DNA: TGCGCCAGCACCCGACTAGCGGGGGCGGAAGATACGCAGTATTTT.

For the CDR3, the DNA is TGTGCCTGCCCTTTCACGGGAGGTCGCACCGGGGAGCTGTTTTTT. Its translation: CACPFTGGRTGELFF. This chain uses TRBV30 with TRBJ2-2, with TRBD2 matching over 7 bases. The CDR3 consists of 15 residues. CDR1 is GTSNPN, CDR2 SVGIG, per germline (reference sequence). V was pared by 6 bases and J by 4 bases, with 11 bases of the junction left unmatched.

This chain links TRBV19 with TRBJ2-1; TRBD2 matches at 9 bases. V lost 2 bases, J lost 5 bases, and 1 base stayed unmatched. CDR1 is LNHDA, CDR2 SQIVND, per germline (reference sequence). The CDR3 runs to 14 residues. CDR3 loop: CASSILAGNNEQFF. CDR3 coding DNA: TGTGCCAGTAGTATACTAGCGGGGAACAATGAGCAGTTCTTC.

The chain joins TRBV27 to TRBJ2-7; D is uncertain. Trimming removed 6 bases at V and 3 bases at J, with 12 bases between. Looked up from germline, CDR1 is MNHEY and CDR2 is SMNVEV (reference sequence). The CDR3 covers 13 residues. The CDR3 DNA reads as TGTGCCAGCAGCCGCCACGCGGACTACGAGCAGTACTTC. Encoded protein: CASSRHADYEQYF.

The CDR3 bases are TGTGCCAGCAGCATCGAGCAGTACTTC. It yields the protein CASSIEQYF. The rearrangement joins TRBV27 to TRBJ2-7; D unclear. Trimming removed 6 bases from V and 6 bases from J, with 3 bases in between. Per the germline V gene, CDR1 is MNHEY and CDR2 is SMNVEV (reference sequence). This CDR3 is 9 amino acids long.

The genes are TRBV7-2 and TRBJ1-3, with 7 positions matching TRBD1. V shed 0 bases, J shed 4 bases, and the junction held 0 bases outside the gene matches. The CDR3 spans 14 residues. CDR1 is SGHTA, CDR2 FQGNSA, per germline. CDR3 protein: CASSLAGQGNTIYF. In DNA form, the CDR3 reads TGTGCCAGCAGCTTAGCGGGACAGGGAAACACCATATATTTT.

V gene TRBV6-4 combines with J gene TRBJ1-1; D gene ambiguous. Trimming pared 4 bases from V and 7 bases from J, leaving 10 bases between. CDR3 length: 12 amino acids. Germline CDR1 is MRHNA and CDR2 is SNTAGT. The CDR3: CASSGGSGEAFF. CDR3 bases: TGTGCCAGCAGTGGCGGATCGGGTGAAGCTTTCTTT.

This chain uses TRBV9 with TRBJ2-7; 7 bases fit TRBD1. Germline loops: CDR1 SGDLS, CDR2 YYNGEE. This CDR3 contains 15 residues. V lost 2 bases to trimming and J lost 6 bases; unmatched junction nucleotides: 11. In DNA form, the CDR3 reads TGTGCCAGCAGCGTTACAGGGGCCTTTTCGGGCGAGCAGTACTTC. It codes for CASSVTGAFSGEQYF. Complete variable domain (other parts from reference TRBV9 and TRBJ2-7): DSGVTQTPKHLITATGQRVTLRCSPRSGDLSVYWYQQSLDQGLQFLIQYYNGEERAKGNILERFSAQQFPDLHSELNLSSLELGDSALYFCASSVTGAFSGEQYFGPGTRLTVT.

The chain links TRBV25-1 to TRBJ2-6; D might be TRBD1 (6 bases). The CDR3 length is 14 residues. CDR1 is MGHDK and CDR2 is SYGVNS in the germline V gene. The ends were cut back, 5 bases at V and 6 bases at J, with 11 bases in the middle. DNA for the CDR3: TGTGCCAGCAGTTCACAGGGTTCGGCCAACGTCCTGACTTTC. Translation: CASSSQGSANVLTF.

This chain connects TRBV18 to TRBJ2-5, with D perhaps matching TRBD1 (6 bases). Trimming shortened V by 0 bases and J by 4 bases, and 12 bases separated the two germline ends. The CDR3 consists of 15 residues. Germline V lookup: CDR1 KGHSH, CDR2 LQKENI. The CDR3 loop reads CASSPPVGRGETQYF. The CDR3 DNA sequence: TGTGCCAGCTCACCACCTGTTGGCAGGGGAGAGACCCAGTACTTC.

This clone has just a few counts. The genes are TRBV6-5 and TRBJ1-3; TRBD1 might be the D (5 bases). This CDR3 has 13 residues. CDR1 and CDR2 (germline): MNHEY, SVGAGI. Deletions cut 5 bases from V and 7 bases from J, with 12 bases between. CDR3 amino acids: CASSAGRVNTIYF. In DNA, the CDR3 is TGTGCCAGCAGTGCAGGCAGGGTGAACACCATATATTTT.

The rearrangement links TRBV18 to TRBJ2-3; 7 bases map to TRBD2. The CDR3 is 16 amino acids. Germline loops: CDR1 KGHSH, CDR2 LQKENI. Trimming at V came to 3 bases and at J to 7 bases, leaving 13 bases not matched to a gene. The CDR3: CASSPTGGYFVNTQYF. CDR3 nucleotide sequence: TGTGCCAGCTCACCGACGGGAGGTTACTTTGTGAATACGCAGTATTTT.

The V call is TRBV6-1, the J call TRBJ1-1; D gene uncertain. Trimming pared 4 bases from V and 9 bases from J, leaving 9 bases between. This CDR3 is built from 11 residues. The germline gives CDR1 MNHNS, CDR2 SASEGT. The CDR3 DNA reads as TGTGCCAGCAGTGGGCTTAGCAAAGCTTTCTTT. It is translated as CASSGLSKAFF.

V gene TRBV7-9 combines with J gene TRBJ1-6; the D gene is possibly TRBD1 (6 bases). CDR3 length: 14 amino acids. V lost 5 bases and J lost 8, with 13 bases in between. Germline values: CDR1 SEHNR, CDR2 FQNEAQ (reference sequence). CDR3 DNA: TGTGCCAGCAGCCCTACAGGGAATTATTCACCCCTCCACTTT. It encodes CASSPTGNYSPLHF.

This clone was observed once. This chain joins TRBV2 and TRBJ2-2; 9 bases agree with TRBD2. The CDR3 extends over 16 amino acids. Germline CDR1 and CDR2: SNHLY and FYNNEI. V shed 8 bases and J 4 bases; nucleotides not matched to a gene: 11. The chain's CDR3 is CASESGLAGPTGELFF. CDR3 DNA sequence: TGTGCCAGCGAGTCGGGTCTAGCGGGACCCACCGGGGAGCTGTTTTTT.

This chain uses TRBV29-1 with TRBJ2-1; TRBD2 matches at 16 bases. Germline lookup yields CDR1 SQVTM and CDR2 ANQGSEA. Trimming cost V 6 bases and J 2 bases; bases outside gene matches: 7. CDR3 length equals 17 residues. In nucleotides, the CDR3 is TGCAGCGTAGTGGGGACTAGCGGGGGGGGGACCTACAATGAGCAGTTCTTC. Residues: CSVVGTSGGGTYNEQFF.

The genes are TRBV5-1 and TRBJ1-4; 8 bases agree with TRBD1. This CDR3 has 15 residues. J lost 7 bases, V lost 3 bases, and 8 bases had no gene match. CDR1 is SGHRS, CDR2 YFSETQ, per germline. Here the CDR3 DNA reads TGCGCCAGCAGCTCCGCGCAGGGGGCCAGTGAAAAACTGTTTTTT. The encoded protein is CASSSAQGASEKLFF.

Of note for this clone: The junction departs from germline at one end; a sequencing error may be responsible. The chain recombines TRBV11-2 with TRBJ1-2; tentative D call: TRBD1 (5 bases). This CDR3 is built from 15 residues. CDR1 and CDR2 from the germline V gene are SGHAT and FQNNGV. CDR3 bases: TGTGCCAGCAGCTTAGATGGGGTAGGGGACTATGGCTACCCCTTC. It codes for CASSLDGVGDYGYPF.

V is TRBV29-1 and J is TRBJ2-1; 8 bases are a match to TRBD2. Germline V gives CDR1 SQVTM, CDR2 ANQGSEA. This CDR3 spans 16 amino acids. V shed 3 bases, J shed 0 bases, and the junction held 7 bases outside the gene matches. CDR3 coding DNA: TGCAGCGTTGAGACTAGCGACCGGAGCTCCTACAATGAGCAGTTCTTC. Its protein is CSVETSDRSSYNEQFF.

This chain links TRBV30 with TRBJ2-5, with 7 nucleotides matching TRBD2. The J call may be in error: the DNA end matches TRBJ2-7 better. This CDR3 is 14 amino acids long. Germline V gives CDR1 GTSNPN, CDR2 SVGIG (reference sequence). The CDR3 bases are TGTGCCTGGGGGCGAGGCGGGAGCATCTACGAGCAGTACTTC. It codes for CAWGRGGSIYEQYF.

The chain employs TRBV25-1 and TRBJ1-1, with 9 bases lining up with TRBD1. This CDR3 region has 14 residues. The ends lost 5 bases at V and 5 bases at J; junction bases unmatched: 6. Germline CDR1 is MGHDK and CDR2 is SYGVNS. The CDR3: CASSTLGQGTEAFF. CDR3 nucleotide sequence: TGTGCCAGCAGTACCTTAGGACAGGGGACTGAAGCTTTCTTT.

The J gene is TRBJ2-2, the V gene TRBV9, with 7 bases that match TRBD2. The germline V gene has CDR1 SGDLS and CDR2 YYNGEE. The length of the CDR3 is 16 residues. The V and J ends lost 0 bases and 6 bases, in that order; junction bases with no gene match: 8. The CDR3, as DNA: TGTGCCAGCAGCGTAGTAGGGCGGGCGGGAGCCGGGGAGCTGTTTTTT. It translates to CASSVVGRAGAGELFF.

The CDR3 coding sequence is TGTGCCAGTGGCGGGGCCGACACTGAAGCTTTCTTT. This encodes CASGGADTEAFF. The chain couples TRBV9 to TRBJ1-1; weak D call: TRBD1 (5 bases). The V gene lost 8 bases and the J gene lost 3 bases, with 11 bases spanning the gap. The length of the CDR3 is 12 residues. CDR1 SGDLS and CDR2 YYNGEE come from the germline V gene.

This clone was recorded many times. This chain links TRBV6-1 with TRBJ2-7, with TRBD1 matching over 8 bases. CDR1 and CDR2 (germline): MNHNS, SASEGT. The CDR3 consists of 14 residues. J was trimmed by 3 bases and V by 10 bases; bases with no gene match: 11. The CDR3 nucleotides are TGTGCCACCCTTGGGACAGGCCGTTACTACGAGCAGTACTTC. It specifies CATLGTGRYYEQYF.

This chain links TRBV15 with TRBJ1-2; 8 nucleotides align to TRBD1. The CDR3 covers 14 residues. The germline CDR1 and CDR2 sequences are LNHNV and YYDKDF (reference sequence). Trimming at V came to 7 bases and at J to 6 bases, leaving 10 bases not matched to a gene. CDR3: CATKRDRIIHGYTF. CDR3 nucleotides: TGTGCCACCAAAAGGGACAGGATCATCCATGGCTACACCTTC.

This clone turned up a few times. The chain carries TRBV7-8 and TRBJ2-6; D gene unclear. Germline V lookup: CDR1 SGHVS, CDR2 FQNEAQ. This CDR3 is 18 amino acids long. The germline V and J ends were trimmed by 6 bases and 0 bases, with 18 bases remaining between them. Written as DNA, the CDR3 is TGTGCCAGCAGGATAGGCAGGCCCGTAAGCTCTGGGGCCAACGTCCTGACTTTC. Translated: CASRIGRPVSSGANVLTF.

V gene TRBV9 combines with J gene TRBJ2-2; D uncertain. The CDR3 is 15 amino acids. Germline lookup yields CDR1 SGDLS and CDR2 YYNGEE. Trimming took off 0 bases at V and 1 base at J, with 7 bases between the two ends. CDR3 in amino acids: CASSVDAWNTGELFF. The CDR3 DNA follows: TGTGCCAGCAGCGTAGACGCGTGGAACACCGGGGAGCTGTTTTTT.

This sequence joins TRBV5-6 and TRBJ1-1; D ambiguous. Between the trimmed V and J ends, which lost 4 bases and 0 bases, there was a span of 7 bases. Germline V CDR1 and CDR2: SGHDT, YYEEEE. The CDR3 contains 13 residues. CDR3 coding DNA: TGTGCCAGCAGCAAAACAGTGAACACTGAAGCTTTCTTT. Its translation: CASSKTVNTEAFF.

V gene TRBV6-5 combines with J gene TRBJ1-1, with TRBD1 as a possible D gene (5 bases). The germline V gene encodes CDR1 MNHEY and CDR2 SVGAGI. V dropped 6 bases and J dropped 2 bases, with 10 bases sitting between them. The CDR3 is 13 residues long. CDR3 region: CASRRRGNTEAFF. The CDR3 nucleotides are TGTGCCAGCAGGCGGAGGGGAAACACTGAAGCTTTCTTT.

With regard to this clone: Compared with germline, one end of the junction differs, possibly owing to a read error. The chain couples TRBV7-7 to TRBJ2-7; TRBD1 is a possible D gene (6 bases). Germline CDR1 and CDR2: SSHAT and FNYEAQ (reference sequence). This CDR3 is 14 amino acids long. In DNA form, the CDR3 reads TGTGCTAGCAGCTTAGACCAGGGGTCCGACGAGCAGTACTTC. Protein product: CASSLDQGSDEQYF.